What follows describes a single T cell receptor beta chain. These data originate in a study of blood T cell repertoires in COVID-19. Study context: In each case, the material was cDNA or gDNA derived from T cells, B-cell-depleted T cells, or PBMCs.

The data were produced by immunoSEQ multiplex PCR, yet TCRdb's version contains in-frame clones alone and is incomplete. This sample has 490,000 or so clones, with 80% to 90% found just once. Trimming removed 4 bases from V and 5 bases from J; junction bases left unmatched: 7. The CDR3 runs 14 residues. CDR1 and CDR2 (germline): MNHEY, SVGEGT. This chain joins TRBV6-2 or TRBV6-3 and TRBJ1-2, with TRBD1 matching over 7 bases. Sequencing was done on a sample of PBMCs or T cells enriched from blood (not recorded which). This TCR was sampled from an older woman who had recovered from COVID-19. The CDR3 protein is CASSWDSSIYGYTF. The DNA of the CDR3 is TGTGCCAGCAGTTGGGACAGTTCTATATATGGCTACACCTTC.